The 18 T cell receptor beta chains below come from one sample, sequenced in a study of T cells in Graves' hyperthyroidism and ophthalmopathy. Researchers took RNA transcripts and amplified the TCR beta CDR3 regions from them. The HTBI primer set drove a first-round RT-PCR of the TCR CDR3. TCRdb re-analysed the multiplex PCR reads in MiXCR, keeping a single row per CDR3 protein. In the table there are about 96,000 distinct CDR3 sequences, approximately 56% of which are singletons. The source material was blood. The receptors here all came from a woman aged 40-49 years with Graves' hyperthyroidism.

Concerning this clonotype itself: A much bigger clone sits one base away, suggesting this may be a read error. This chain joins TRBV2 and TRBJ1-6; TRBD1 aligns across 7 bases. The CDR3 has 16 residues. Looked up from germline, CDR1 is SNHLY and CDR2 is FYNNEI. The CDR3 DNA reads as TGTGCCATCAGTGGCCCCGGTCGACAGGGCGATTCACCCCTCCACTTT. This codes for CAISGPGRQGDSPLHF.

Relative to its sample, this clonotype is medium-sized. The chain links TRBV7-9 to TRBJ1-2; possible D gene TRBD1, 6 bases. The CDR3 has 13 residues. The V and J ends lost 3 bases and 3 bases respectively, with 8 bases between them. The germline gives CDR1 SEHNR, CDR2 FQNEAQ (reference sequence). CDR3 sequence (DNA): TGTGCCAGCAGCTTCCCAGGGGACTATGGCTACACCTTC. Its protein is CASSFPGDYGYTF. The variable domain in full, with the rest retrieved from reference TRBV7-9 and TRBJ1-2, is DTGVSQNPRHKITKRGQNVTFRCDPISEHNRLYWYRQTLGQGPEFLTYFQNEAQLEKSRLLSDRFSAERPKGSFSTLEIQRTEQGDSAMYLCASSFPGDYGYTFGSGTRLTVV.

At least ten counts were recorded for this clonotype. The chain links TRBV7-2 to TRBJ1-1; TRBD1 matches 8 bases. CDR1 and CDR2 (germline): SGHTA, FQGNSA. This CDR3 spans 13 amino acids. With V trimmed by 6 bases and J by 4 bases, 4 bases remained unmatched. DNA of the CDR3: TGTGCCAGCAGTACAACAGGGGGCACTGAAGCTTTCTTT. As protein: CASSTTGGTEAFF. The full variable domain, completed using reference TRBV7-2 and TRBJ1-1, is GAGVSQSPSNKVTEKGKDVELRCDPISGHTALYWYRQSLGQGLEFLIYFQGNSAPDKSGLPSDRFSAERTGGSVSTLTIQRTQQEDSAVYLCASSTTGGTEAFFGQGTRLTVV.

The sample holds many counts of this clonotype. V usage is TRBV7-8 and J usage is TRBJ1-4; 8 positions match TRBD1. Germline V gene data show CDR1 as SGHVS and CDR2 as FQNEAQ. The CDR3 is made up of 14 amino acids. V shed 2 bases and J 7 bases; nucleotides not matched to a gene: 3. CDR3 residues: CASSLQGAREKLFF. The CDR3 region has the DNA TGTGCCAGCAGCTTACAGGGGGCTCGTGAAAAACTGTTTTTT.

On this clonotype itself: Just one base apart from a much larger clone, this may be a read error. The gene calls are TRBV11-2 and TRBJ2-3, with D tentatively TRBD2 (6 bases). This CDR3 has 16 residues. V lost 5 bases to trimming and J lost 5 bases, with 20 bases between them. From germline, CDR1 is SGHAT and CDR2 FQNNGV. For the CDR3, the DNA is TGTGCCAGCAGCCAAGATCTAAGGAGGGCGGAAGATACGCAGTATTTT. Translating it yields CASSQDLRRAEDTQYF.

V and J are TRBV29-1 and TRBJ1-1; D gene uncertain. This CDR3 comprises 13 residues. The germline gives CDR1 SQVTM, CDR2 ANQGSEA. The V end lost 3 bases, the J end lost 2 bases, and 10 bases lay between the germline ends. The CDR3, as DNA: TGCAGCGTTGACCGGATACATAACACTGAAGCTTTCTTT. Protein product: CSVDRIHNTEAFF.

This clonotype was observed many times. The chain uses TRBV2 and TRBJ2-7, with D maybe TRBD1 (6 bases). V shed 3 bases and J shed 4 bases, with 10 bases lying between them. Germline V CDR1 and CDR2: SNHLY, FYNNEI. The CDR3 is made up of 13 amino acids. The CDR3 DNA is TGTGCCAGCAGTGACAGGGGAGCTTACGAGCAGTACTTC. Its protein product is CASSDRGAYEQYF.

The chain uses TRBV29-1 and TRBJ2-7; unclear D gene. Trimming took 8 bases from V and 5 from J, leaving 10 bases between them. Germline CDR1 and CDR2: SQVTM and ANQGSEA. The CDR3 contains 10 residues. The CDR3 DNA is TGCAGCTTAGATCAGAACGAGCAGTACTTC. Encoded protein: CSLDQNEQYF.

This clonotype occurred many times. The chain joins TRBV20-1 to TRBJ1-5; maybe TRBD1 (5 bases). The germline gives CDR1 DFQATT, CDR2 SNEGSKA (reference sequence). V lost 5 bases and J 9 bases, leaving 17 bases between the germline ends. The CDR3 consists of 13 residues. CDR3 DNA: TGCAGTGCTGAGGAGGGAGGGGTGGGGCCCCAGCATTTT. Translating gives CSAEEGGVGPQHF.

The rearrangement uses TRBV29-1 and TRBJ2-7; TRBD1 matches at 9 bases. The V gene's germline CDR1 is SQVTM and CDR2 ANQGSEA. The CDR3 runs to 13 residues. Losses at the gene ends were 3 bases for V and 4 bases for J; bases not matched to a gene: 4. CDR3 nucleotides: TGCAGCGTTGAGCGAGGACAGGGGTACGAGCAGTACTTC. It encodes CSVERGQGYEQYF.

This clonotype was found once. The V gene is TRBV10-3, the J gene TRBJ2-3, with D perhaps matching TRBD2 (5 bases). The V gene's germline CDR1 is ENHRY and CDR2 SYGVKD. V was trimmed by 5 bases and J by 0 bases, leaving 12 bases between them. This CDR3 is 15 amino acids long. CDR3 sequence: CAISRAETSTDTQYF. The CDR3 DNA follows: TGTGCCATCAGTCGAGCGGAGACTAGCACAGATACGCAGTATTTT.

On this clonotype itself: One end of the junction fails to match germline, which may point to a read error. V is TRBV7-2 and J is TRBJ2-2; weak D call: TRBD2 (5 bases). This CDR3 is 17 amino acids long. CDR1 is SGHTA, CDR2 FQGNSA, per germline. This chain's CDR3 is CASSLATLRPWFGELFF. CDR3 sequence (DNA): TGTGCCAGCAGTTTAGCGACTCTGCGGCCCTGGTTCGGGGAGCTGTTTTTT. Looking up the rest from reference TRBV7-2 and TRBJ2-2 gives the full variable domain: GAGVSQSPSNKVTEKGKDVELRCDPISGHTALYWYRQSLGQGLEFLIYFQGNSAPDKSGLPSDRFSAERTGGSVSTLTIQRTQQEDSAVYLCASSLATLRPWFGELFFGEGSRLTVL.

In its sample, this clonotype was seen many times. V gene TRBV7-2 combines with J gene TRBJ2-7; 16 bases are shared with TRBD2. Trimming at V came to 5 bases and at J to 7 bases, leaving 11 bases not matched to a gene. The CDR3 is 17 residues long. In germline, CDR1 is SGHTA, CDR2 FQGNSA. The CDR3 here is CASSPGTSGRAIGEQYF. CDR3 sequence (DNA): TGTGCCAGCAGCCCGGGGACTAGCGGGAGGGCAATCGGTGAGCAGTACTTC.

The V gene is TRBV7-2, the J gene TRBJ2-7; D may correspond to TRBD1 or TRBD2 (6 bases each). The germline gives CDR1 SGHTA, CDR2 FQGNSA. CDR3 length: 16 residues. V was cut by 3 bases and J by 5 bases, with 20 bases left in between. This CDR3 is CASSFGSGGGKDEQYF. The CDR3 DNA sequence: TGTGCCAGCAGCTTCGGGTCCGGGGGCGGGAAGGACGAGCAGTACTTC. The variable domain in full, with the rest retrieved from reference TRBV7-2 and TRBJ2-7, is GAGVSQSPSNKVTEKGKDVELRCDPISGHTALYWYRQSLGQGLEFLIYFQGNSAPDKSGLPSDRFSAERTGGSVSTLTIQRTQQEDSAVYLCASSFGSGGGKDEQYFGPGTRLTVT.

CDR3 in amino acids: CASSATGTSGSGQFF. The CDR3 coding sequence is TGTGCCAGCAGCGCAACCGGGACTAGCGGGAGTGGGCAGTTCTTC. V is TRBV7-2 and J is TRBJ2-1, with TRBD2 matching over 14 bases. V gave up 5 bases and J gave up 12 bases; unmatched junction bases: 9. Germline CDR1 reads SGHTA; CDR2 reads FQGNSA. This CDR3 is built from 15 residues.

This clonotype has a count of ten or more. The chain links TRBV25-1 to TRBJ1-2; 10 bases map to TRBD1. Germline V gene lookup returns CDR1 MGHDK and CDR2 SYGVNS. V shed 4 bases, J shed 4 bases, and the junction held 18 bases outside the gene matches. The length of the CDR3 is 19 residues. In DNA, the CDR3 is TGTGCCAGCAGTGGGTCAGCCGGGACAGGGGTTGGATCAGGCTATGGCTACACCTTC. Amino acids: CASSGSAGTGVGSGYGYTF.

Worth noting for this clonotype: One end of the junction is discordant with germline, which a read error may explain. The V and J genes are TRBV20-1 and TRBJ1-2; 10 nucleotides align to TRBD1. Germline-derived CDR1 and CDR2 are DFQATT and SNEGSKA (reference sequence). CDR3 length equals 12 residues. In nucleotides, the CDR3 is TGCAGTGAGGGACAGGGGCCGCGTGGCCACACCTTC. Encoded protein: CSEGQGPRGHTF.

This clonotype was counted many times. As DNA, the CDR3 is TGTGCCAGCAGGCCTCGGACAGCCCGACGCTCGAACACTGAAGCTTTCTTT. Protein: CASRPRTARRSNTEAFF. The chain carries TRBV6-5 and TRBJ1-1; possibly TRBD1 for D (6 bases). Per the germline V gene, CDR1 is MNHEY and CDR2 is SVGAGI. This CDR3 region has 17 residues. V dropped 6 bases and J dropped 1 base, with 21 bases sitting between them.